The rows below give T cell receptor beta chains drawn from one sample of a study of T-cell reconstitution after alpha-beta-depleted transplantation in children. TCRdb re-derived calls from the PCR reads in MiXCR, one entry per CDR3 protein. The repertoire consists of roughly 280,000 distinct CDR3 sequences, with under 14% occurring once and the leading ten covering 20% to 30%. The sequencing here drew on peripheral blood, taken 180 days after TCRalphabeta/CD19-depleted stem cell transplant. These receptors originate from a male patient aged 2-15 years who had a stem cell transplant for chronic granulomatous disease, so the T cells may come from the graft donor. Each CDR3 is given with its conserved first and last residue. The D gene is left open where the match is weak. Not all rows give a size; the values are once, few, many and, for expanded clones, a class.

D: TRBD2; J: TRBJ2-3; size: many; V: TRBV4-1; DNA: TGCGCCAGCAGCCAAGGCCAGCGGGACGGGGATACGCAGTATTTT; CDR3: CASSQGQRDGDTQYF
D: -; J: TRBJ2-6; size: medium-sized; V: TRBV5-1; DNA: TGCGCCAGCAGCTTGCGGGGGGACAGTCTCCGCTCTGGGGCCAACGTCCTGACTTTC; CDR3: CASSLRGDSLRSGANVLTF
D: -; J: TRBJ2-5; size: many; V: TRBV7-2; DNA: TGTGCCAGCAGCCCCCCGGGCCCCCAAGAGACCCAGTACTTC; CDR3: CASSPPGPQETQYF
D: -; J: TRBJ2-7; size: many; V: TRBV28; DNA: TGTGCCAGCAGTCCATTAGGGGGACCCTTCTACGAGCAGTACTTC; CDR3: CASSPLGGPFYEQYF
D: -; J: TRBJ2-4; size: many; V: TRBV5-1; DNA: TGCGCCAGCAGCGTTCTACAAACAGGGTCCTTCGCCAAAAACATTCAGTACTTC; CDR3: CASSVLQTGSFAKNIQYF
D: TRBD1; J: TRBJ2-7; size: -; V: TRBV2; DNA: TGTGCCAGCAGTGAGGTTAACAGGGGTTCCGAGCAGTACTTC; CDR3: CASSEVNRGSEQYF
D: TRBD1; J: TRBJ1-1; size: many; V: TRBV12-3/TRBV12-4; DNA: TGTGCCAGCAGTTGGACAGGCCAGAACACTGAAGCTTTCTTT; CDR3: CASSWTGQNTEAFF
D: -; J: TRBJ2-5; size: many; V: TRBV27; DNA: TGTGCCAGCAGTCCCCTCCGGAGGGGTGAGACCCAGTACTTC; CDR3: CASSPLRRGETQYF
D: -; J: TRBJ2-7; size: many; V: TRBV28; DNA: TGTGCCAGCAGTTGGGAGGGGACACCCCTTTACGAGCAGTACTTC; CDR3: CASSWEGTPLYEQYF
D: -; J: TRBJ2-1; size: many; V: TRBV20-1; DNA: TGCAGTGCTAGAGATTATTATGAGCAGTTCTTC; CDR3: CSARDYYEQFF
D: -; J: TRBJ2-7; size: many; V: TRBV28; DNA: TGTGCCAGCAGTTTGGCGCACTTCTCCTACGAGCAGTACTTC; CDR3: CASSLAHFSYEQYF
D: TRBD2; J: TRBJ2-3; size: many; V: TRBV6-5; DNA: TGTGCCAGCAGTTACCAGTATTCTAGCGGTTTGAGAGATACGCAGTATTTT; CDR3: CASSYQYSSGLRDTQYF
D: TRBD1; J: TRBJ1-4; size: many; V: TRBV7-6; DNA: TGTGCCAGCAGCACAGGGGGCGCCTGGGAAAAACTGTTTTTT; CDR3: CASSTGGAWEKLFF
D: TRBD1; J: TRBJ1-1; size: many; V: TRBV12-3/TRBV12-4; DNA: TGTGCCAGCATCGACAGGGGCTTTTTGAACACTGAAGCTTTCTTT; CDR3: CASIDRGFLNTEAFF
D: -; J: TRBJ2-7; size: many; V: TRBV3-1; DNA: TGTGCCAGCAGCCAAGTTCCTATGGTTCGCGAGCAGTACTTC; CDR3: CASSQVPMVREQYF
D: TRBD2; J: TRBJ2-5; size: many; V: TRBV12-3/TRBV12-4; DNA: TGTGCCAGCAGTCCTAGCGGAAAAGAGACCCAGTACTTC; CDR3: CASSPSGKETQYF
D: -; J: TRBJ1-4; size: few; V: TRBV7-2; DNA: TGTGCCAGCAGCGGCCTGGGGGGAAAGGGAGAAAAACTGTTTTTT; CDR3: CASSGLGGKGEKLFF
D: TRBD2; J: TRBJ2-7; size: many; V: TRBV5-1; DNA: TGCGCCAGCAGCACGATAGCGGGACCCTCCTACGAGCAGTACTTC; CDR3: CASSTIAGPSYEQYF
D: -; J: TRBJ2-7; size: many; V: TRBV20-1; DNA: TGCAGTGCTAGATCCCCCACTAGAGTAGGCTACGAGCAGTACTTC; CDR3: CSARSPTRVGYEQYF
D: TRBD2; J: TRBJ2-1; size: many; V: TRBV9; DNA: TGTGCCAGCAGCGGTCCGCCGGGACTAGCGGGAGTAAATGAGCAGTTCTTC; CDR3: CASSGPPGLAGVNEQFF
D: -; J: TRBJ2-3; size: many; V: TRBV29-1; DNA: TGCAGCGCCTTGAGTGTCGGCGGGAGCACAGATACGCAGTATTTT; CDR3: CSALSVGGSTDTQYF
D: -; J: TRBJ2-3; size: many; V: TRBV7-6; DNA: TGTGCCAGCAGCTCGACCGCGATGACGGGACTCCTAAAAGATACGCAGTATTTT; CDR3: CASSSTAMTGLLKDTQYF
D: -; J: TRBJ2-5; size: many; V: TRBV20-1; DNA: TGCAGTGCTAGAGTACCGGGTTCTCGAGAGACCCAGTACTTC; CDR3: CSARVPGSRETQYF
D: -; J: TRBJ2-1; size: few; V: TRBV11-2; DNA: TGTGCCAGCAGCTTAAGAGGGTCGGCGGGAAGCTCCTACAATGAGCAGTTCTTC; CDR3: CASSLRGSAGSSYNEQFF
D: TRBD1; J: TRBJ2-1; size: many; V: TRBV12-3/TRBV12-4; DNA: TGTGCCAGCAGTTTTACAGGGGTGAATGAGCAGTTCTTC; CDR3: CASSFTGVNEQFF
D: -; J: TRBJ2-2; size: many; V: TRBV30; DNA: TGTGCCTCCTCAGACTACCCCAACACCGGGGAGCTGTTTTTT; CDR3: CASSDYPNTGELFF